Listed below are T cell receptor beta chains from one sample, sequenced in a study of blood T cell repertoires in COVID-19. Data came from immunoSEQ multiplex PCR; TCRdb stores just in-frame clones and leaves some out. The sample shows 300,000 to 350,000 clones, over 85% of them seen only once. The sequenced material came from peripheral blood. These TCRs come from a woman aged 60 to 75 with COVID-19, enrolled during active disease. Both conserved end residues are part of each CDR3. The order of the fields is clone size, J gene, V gene, D gene, CDR3 DNA, CDR3 protein. D genes are given only for firm matches. Clone sizes are given selectively: once, few, many, or a class where the clone is expanded.

>.|TRBJ1-3|TRBV28|TRBD1
TGTGCCAGCTCGGAGGGACAGGCGTCTGGAAACACCATATATTTT
CASSEGQASGNTIYF
>.|TRBJ2-1|TRBV7-2|.
TGTGCCAGCAGCTTATCCGGGGGAACCTACAATGAGCAGTTCTTC
CASSLSGGTYNEQFF
>.|TRBJ1-5|TRBV7-8|.
TGTGCCAGCAGCTTAGCCAGGGCTTATAGCAATCAGCCCCAGCATTTT
CASSLARAYSNQPQHF
>.|TRBJ2-1|TRBV10-1|TRBD2
TGCGCCAGCAGTGAGCGACTAGCGGGAGTTAACAATGAGCAGTTCTTC
CASSERLAGVNNEQFF
>.|TRBJ1-5|TRBV28|TRBD1
TGTGCCAGCAGTTTATTCCTCCCCGGGACAGAGCCGTATAGCAATCAGCCCCAGCATTTT
CASSLFLPGTEPYSNQPQHF
>.|TRBJ1-1|TRBV11-2|.
TGTGCCAGCAGCTTAGTCGCCGGGGCTGAAGCTTTCTTT
CASSLVAGAEAFF
>few|TRBJ2-7|TRBV12-3/TRBV12-4|.
TGTGCCAGCAGTCAGCGGTACGAGCAGTACTTC
CASSQRYEQYF
>.|TRBJ1-2|TRBV28|.
TGTGCCAGCACCCTGGGAGGTAGTAATGGCTACACCTTC
CASTLGGSNGYTF
>.|TRBJ1-4|TRBV5-1|.
TGCGCCAGCAGCTTGCTTGCAACTAATGAAAAACTGTTTTTT
CASSLLATNEKLFF
>.|TRBJ2-7|TRBV5-1|TRBD2
TGCGCCAGCAGGTCCCTCCCGACTAGCGGCCAATCCTACGAGCAGTACTTC
CASRSLPTSGQSYEQYF
>.|TRBJ1-1|TRBV5-1|TRBD1
TGCGCCAGCAGCTTGGCGGGACAGGGCATGAACACTGAAGCTTTCTTT
CASSLAGQGMNTEAFF
>once|TRBJ2-6|TRBV18|.
TGTGCCAGCTCACAAAATCAGGGTGGTGGGGCCAACGTCCTGACTTTC
CASSQNQGGGANVLTF
>.|TRBJ1-1|TRBV5-1|.
TGCGCCAGCAGCCCGGACATGAACACTGAAGCTTTCTTT
CASSPDMNTEAFF
>few|TRBJ1-3|TRBV4-1|.
TGCGCCAGCAGCCAAGATCCGAGCTCTGGAAACACCATATATTTT
CASSQDPSSGNTIYF
>.|TRBJ2-3|TRBV6-5|.
TGTGCCAGCAGTCGCGGGGAGGTAACGCAGTATTTT
CASSRGEVTQYF
>.|TRBJ1-2|TRBV2|.
TGTGCCAGCAGTGACAGGGGAAGAAACTATGGCTACACCTTC
CASSDRGRNYGYTF
>.|TRBJ1-1|TRBV18|.
TGTGCCAGCTCACCCGTAACAGTTCCCAACGAAGCTTTCTTT
CASSPVTVPNEAFF
>.|TRBJ1-1|TRBV2|TRBD1
TGTGCCAGCAAGCCGACAGGGGTAAATGTTTCAGCTTTCTTT
CASKPTGVNVSAFF
>.|TRBJ2-7|TRBV5-1|TRBD1
TGCGCCAGCAGCTTGGGACGGGACAGGGGGCTGAGGGAGCAGTACTTC
CASSLGRDRGLREQYF
>.|TRBJ2-2|TRBV30|.
TGTGCCTGGAGTGTATGGGAATGGGGCAGGGATAACACCGGGGAGCTGTTTTTT
CAWSVWEWGRDNTGELFF
>once|TRBJ1-5|TRBV7-2|.
TGTGCCAGCAGCTTAGAGGGAGGGCAGCCCCAGCATTTT
CASSLEGGQPQHF
>.|TRBJ2-7|TRBV7-2|TRBD2
TGTGCCAGCAGCTTAGCGGGACTAGCGGGGGGCCGGAACTACGAGCAGTACTTC
CASSLAGLAGGRNYEQYF
>once|TRBJ1-1|TRBV7-2|TRBD1
TGTGCCAGCAGCTTAGTAACAGGGGGTCATGCCCGTGAAGCTTTCTTT
CASSLVTGGHAREAFF
>.|TRBJ1-1|TRBV5-4|.
TGTGCCAGCAGCTTGACAAGCGGAAACACTGAAGCTTTCTTT
CASSLTSGNTEAFF
>.|TRBJ1-1|TRBV5-1|.
TGCGCCAGCAGCTTTAATGCGGGGGCTAACACTGAAGCTTTCTTT
CASSFNAGANTEAFF
>few|TRBJ1-5|TRBV4-1|TRBD1
TGCGCCAGCAGCCCTCTGGACAGGGGTTATAGCAATCAGCCCCAGCATTTT
CASSPLDRGYSNQPQHF
>.|TRBJ2-4|TRBV3-1/TRBV3-2|.
TGTGCCAGCAGCCCCTTTGAGTCGGCCAAAAACATTCAGTACTTC
CASSPFESAKNIQYF
>.|TRBJ2-1|TRBV7-2|TRBD2
TGTGCCAGCAGCTTAGGGACTAGCGGGGGGGATGAGCAGTTCTTC
CASSLGTSGGDEQFF
>.|TRBJ1-2|TRBV4-1|TRBD1
TGCGCCAGCAGCCAAGACAGGGGACAGGCTAACTATGGCTACACCTTC
CASSQDRGQANYGYTF
>once|TRBJ2-2|TRBV5-1|TRBD1
TGCGCCAGCAGCAAAACGACAGGGGTGAACACCGGGGAGCTGTTTTTT
CASSKTTGVNTGELFF
>.|TRBJ1-1|TRBV7-9|.
TGTGCCAGCAGCTTGCCGACAGCTAACACTGAAGCTTTCTTT
CASSLPTANTEAFF
>.|TRBJ1-5|TRBV19|.
TGTGCCAGTAGTCCCAGACACGCAAGCAATCAGCCCCAGCATTTT
CASSPRHASNQPQHF
>.|TRBJ2-7|TRBV28|.
TGTGCCAGCAGTTTAGGGGGCCGGCAGGGCATCTGGCAGTACTTC
CASSLGGRQGIWQYF
>.|TRBJ1-5|TRBV30|.
TGTGCCTGGAGCTTGACAGATTATAGCAATCAGCCCCAGCATTTT
CAWSLTDYSNQPQHF
>.|TRBJ2-7|TRBV4-2|.
TGTGCCAGCAGCCAAGATTACAGGGAACCCTACGAGCAGTACTTC
CASSQDYREPYEQYF
>.|TRBJ2-1|TRBV6-1|.
TGTGCCAGCAGTGACAGGGGTGATGAGCAGTTCTTC
CASSDRGDEQFF
>once|TRBJ1-2|TRBV24-1|.
.
CATSVPGLGVWGYTF
>.|TRBJ1-5|TRBV4-1|.
TGCGCCAGCAGTCGGGGGGGCAATCAGCCCCAGCATTTT
CASSRGGNQPQHF
>.|TRBJ2-1|TRBV5-5|.
TGTGCCAGCAGCCTCGTACCACTTAGCCAGTTCTTC
CASSLVPLSQFF
>.|TRBJ1-5|TRBV25-1|.
TGTGCCAGCCAAACCTCGCAGGACAGTTCCCAGCCCCAGCATTTT
CASQTSQDSSQPQHF
>.|TRBJ2-3|TRBV11-2|TRBD2
TGTGCCAGCAGCAAAGTCAGGGTAGCGGGGGGTAGGAGTACAGATACGCAGTATTTT
CASSKVRVAGGRSTDTQYF
>.|TRBJ1-2|TRBV6-1|TRBD1
TGTGCCAGCAGTGACGGGGGACAGTCCAGCTACTATGGCTACACCTTC
CASSDGGQSSYYGYTF
>.|TRBJ2-5|TRBV9|.
TGTGCCAGCAGCGTCGAGGGGGTATCATACGGGACCCAGTACTTC
CASSVEGVSYGTQYF
>.|TRBJ2-1|TRBV7-3|TRBD1
TGTGCCAGCAGTCGGACAGGGGGCGATGAGCAGTTCTTC
CASSRTGGDEQFF
>.|TRBJ2-2|TRBV14|.
TGTGCCAGCAGCCGAATTAGCGGGGAGCTGTTTTTT
CASSRISGELFF
>.|TRBJ2-2|TRBV7-3|.
TGTGCCAGCAGCCCCCCCGGGGGCACCGGGGAGCTGTTTTTT
CASSPPGGTGELFF
>.|TRBJ1-5|TRBV6-6|TRBD1
TGTGCCAGCAGTTTGGGACAGGGTAATCAGCCCCAGCATTTT
CASSLGQGNQPQHF
>.|TRBJ1-1|TRBV5-1|.
TGCGCCAGCAGCTCGACATACGGGGCTGAAGCTTTCTTT
CASSSTYGAEAFF
>.|TRBJ2-7|TRBV4-1|TRBD1
TGCGCCAGCAGCCAAAACTCCAGGGGGATTGCCTACGAGCAGTACTTC
CASSQNSRGIAYEQYF
>.|TRBJ1-1|TRBV5-1|TRBD1
TGCGCCAGCAGTTGGGACAGGGGTGAAGCTTTCTTT
CASSWDRGEAFF
>.|TRBJ1-1|TRBV6-5|.
TGTGCCAGCAGTCATAGGGGGAATGAAGCTTTCTTT
CASSHRGNEAFF
>.|TRBJ1-6|TRBV19|TRBD1
TGTGCCAGTACTCCAACAGGGGGGTATTCACCCCTCCACTTT
CASTPTGGYSPLHF
>.|TRBJ1-2|TRBV6-5|TRBD1
TGTGCCAGCAGCAAGACAGACAGGGACGGCTATGGCTACACCTTC
CASSKTDRDGYGYTF